This T cell receptor beta chain emerged from a study of OX40 agonist ivuxolimab in advanced cancers. Whole-study context: Patients received the agonistic anti-OX40 (CD134) antibody ivuxolimab. Participants averaged roughly 60 years of age (range about 23 to 79) and were around 80% male. There were three patients with partial responses, one having hepatocellular carcinoma and two cutaneous melanoma.

Whole-study results and caveats: Among some nonresponders, normalized T-cell clonal expansion was also low.

Trimming shortened V by 0 bases and J by 3 bases, and 9 bases separated the two germline ends. The CDR3 has 14 amino acids. From germline, CDR1 is SGHAT and CDR2 FQNNGV. Concerning this clone itself: Its antigen is currently unknown.

Some clones are missing from TCRdb's copy, which holds only in-frame ones; the method was immunoSEQ multiplex PCR. The table has approximately 69,000 clones, approximately 83% seen once. The V and J genes are TRBV11-2 and TRBJ2-7; D possibly matches TRBD1 or TRBD2 (6 bases each). Specimen: CD4+ or CD8+ T cells sorted from blood, collected in a trial of the OX40 agonist ivuxolimab. The receptor's source is an adult with an advanced solid tumor such as melanoma, head and neck, liver or kidney cancer. CDR3 DNA sequence: TGTGCCAGCAGCTTAGAAGGGGGGCGCTACGAGCAGTACTTC. It translates to CASSLEGGRYEQYF.